Following are 17 T cell receptor beta chains from one sample sequenced in a study of T cells in Graves' hyperthyroidism and ophthalmopathy. Amplification yielded TCR beta CDR3 regions, with RNA transcripts as the source. The HTBI primer set was used in a first-round RT-PCR of the TCR CDR3. Each CDR3 protein is one row after TCRdb ran MiXCR on the multiplex PCR reads. The table includes hundreds of thousands of distinct CDR3 sequences, around 15% detected once. Specimen: blood. Source of these receptors: a young woman with Graves' hyperthyroidism.

This clonotype turned up a few times. The chain employs TRBV9 and TRBJ1-1; the D gene is possibly TRBD1 (5 bases). V was cut by 2 bases and J by 3 bases, with 11 bases left in between. The CDR3 sequence is 14 residues long. The V gene's germline CDR1 is SGDLS and CDR2 YYNGEE. The CDR3 loop reads CASSVLGRDTEAFF. The DNA for the CDR3 is TGTGCCAGCAGCGTCCTAGGCAGGGACACTGAAGCTTTCTTT.

J is TRBJ2-7 and V is TRBV6-2 or TRBV6-3; 9 bases map to TRBD2. The CDR3 extends over 17 amino acids. With V trimmed by 0 bases and J by 5 bases, 11 bases remained unmatched. CDR1 is MNHEY and CDR2 is SVGEGT in the germline V gene. This CDR3 reads CASSYSFLAGPSHEQYF. CDR3 sequence (DNA): TGTGCCAGCAGTTACTCGTTCCTAGCGGGGCCGAGCCACGAGCAGTACTTC.

The chain couples TRBV18 to TRBJ1-5, with 7 bases matching TRBD1. V lost 1 base and J lost 0; bases outside the gene matches: 6. The CDR3 covers 17 residues. Germline CDR1 is KGHSH and CDR2 is LQKENI. The CDR3 sequence is CASSPRQGDDSNQPQHF. The CDR3 DNA follows: TGTGCCAGCTCACCACGGCAGGGGGACGATAGCAATCAGCCCCAGCATTTT.

V is TRBV12-3 or TRBV12-4 and J is TRBJ2-7; perhaps D is TRBD1 or TRBD2 (5 bases each). The CDR3 runs to 15 residues. Trimming left V 5 bases short and J 3 bases short, with 17 bases between. The DNA for the CDR3 is TGTGCCAGCAGTCCTTTAATCTGGGACCGCTACGAGCAGTACTTC. As protein: CASSPLIWDRYEQYF.

In this sample, this clonotype turned up a few times. A much larger clone differs by one base, so this may be a read error. The V call is TRBV11-2, the J call TRBJ2-5, with TRBD2 as a possible D gene (7 bases). Germline V gene data show CDR1 as SGHAT and CDR2 as FQNNGV. Trimming stripped 2 bases from V and 5 bases from J, with 15 bases between. CDR3 length: 15 residues. DNA for the CDR3: TGTGCCAGCAGCTTACGGGGGGCCGAGGGGGAGACCCAGTACTTC. Translating gives CASSLRGAEGETQYF.

Only a few counts were recorded for this clonotype. The CDR3 loop is CASSMEGLPTYEQYF. The DNA of the CDR3 is TGTGCCAGCAGTATGGAGGGACTTCCAACCTACGAGCAGTACTTC. The chain links TRBV12-3 or TRBV12-4 to TRBJ2-7; a possible D gene is TRBD2 (6 bases). The CDR3 runs 15 residues. Between the trimmed V and J ends, which lost 5 bases and 2 bases, there was a span of 16 bases.

The V gene is TRBV5-1, the J gene TRBJ1-5; D gene uncertain. The CDR3 spans 16 residues. Germline-derived CDR1 and CDR2 are SGHRS and YFSETQ. Trimming cost V 4 bases and J 1 base, with 15 bases left between them. The CDR3 DNA reads as TGCGCCAGCAGCCTCGGACTAGCGGGGAGCAATCAGCCCCAGCATTTT. Encoded protein: CASSLGLAGSNQPQHF.

CDR3 sequence reads: CANEGYEQYF. The CDR3 nucleotides are TGTGCCAACGAAGGATACGAGCAGTACTTC. This chain links TRBV27 with TRBJ2-7; no clear D gene. The CDR3 has 10 amino acids. V gave up 10 bases and J gave up 4 bases, with 8 bases separating them. Germline V gene data show CDR1 as MNHEY and CDR2 as SMNVEV (reference sequence).

Ten or more counts support this clonotype. Here the CDR3 reads CASSLRGTNEKLFF. The DNA of the CDR3 is TGTGCCAGCAGTTTAAGGGGAACTAATGAAAAACTGTTTTTT. This chain links TRBV28 with TRBJ1-4, with a tentative D call TRBD1 (5 bases). The CDR3 length is 14 residues. V was clipped by 2 bases and J by 1 base, with 5 bases between them. The germline CDR1 and CDR2 sequences are MDHEN and SYDVKM. The complete variable domain, with remaining parts taken from reference TRBV28 and TRBJ1-4, reads DVKVTQSSRYLVKRTGEKVFLECVQDMDHENMFWYRQDPGLGLRLIYFSYDVKMKEKGDIPEGYSVSREKKERFSLILESASTNQTSMYLCASSLRGTNEKLFFGSGTQLSVL.

The sample holds many counts of this clonotype. This chain uses TRBV28 with TRBJ1-1; D gene ambiguous. V shed 8 bases and J shed 6 bases, with 16 bases lying between them. The CDR3 consists of 13 residues. The germline gives CDR1 MDHEN, CDR2 SYDVKM. CDR3 bases: TGTGCCAGCTACCTCTCGGGCAGACCTGAAGCTTTCTTT. Its protein is CASYLSGRPEAFF.

This clonotype was detected only a few times. V is TRBV27 and J is TRBJ2-6; D is possibly TRBD2 (5 bases). This CDR3 region has 16 residues. Germline values: CDR1 MNHEY, CDR2 SMNVEV (reference sequence). V lost 2 bases to trimming and J lost 0 bases, with 8 bases between them. CDR3 amino acids: CASSLASHSGANVLTF. CDR3 in DNA: TGTGCCAGCAGTTTAGCTAGCCACTCTGGGGCCAACGTCCTGACTTTC.

This clonotype was picked up many times. The chain joins TRBV4-1 to TRBJ2-1; possible D gene TRBD2, 5 bases. The CDR3 spans 17 residues. CDR1 and CDR2 from the germline V gene are MGHRA and YSYEKL. Trimming took 7 bases from V and 1 from J, leaving 20 bases between them. CDR3 bases: TGCGCCAGCACCAAAGAAGGTCACGGGATGTCCTACAATGAGCAGTTCTTC. Amino acids: CASTKEGHGMSYNEQFF.

This clonotype appeared many times. The V and J genes are TRBV7-8 and TRBJ2-1; 8 bases line up with TRBD2. This CDR3 comprises 14 residues. After removal of 0 bases from V and 8 bases from J, the junction contained 3 bases not matched to a gene. CDR1 and CDR2 (germline): SGHVS, FQNEAQ. CDR3 DNA: TGTGCCAGCAGCTTAGCAGGGACTAGGGATGAGCAGTTCTTC. As protein: CASSLAGTRDEQFF.

This clonotype was recorded many times. The chain uses TRBV28 and TRBJ2-2; D is undetermined. Germline V gene data show CDR1 as MDHEN and CDR2 as SYDVKM. The CDR3 is 11 residues long. V dropped 5 bases and J dropped 8 bases, with 6 bases sitting between them. Written as DNA, the CDR3 is TGTGCCAGCAGTCCGCTTGGGGAGCTGTTTTTT. It translates to CASSPLGELFF.

This clonotype was detected ten times or more. The gene calls are TRBV28 and TRBJ2-7, with 7 bases fitting TRBD2. This CDR3 comprises 14 residues. Germline CDR1 and CDR2: MDHEN and SYDVKM. V lost 1 base, J lost 6 bases, and 6 bases stayed unmatched. The CDR3 coding sequence is TGTGCCAGCAGTTTATTCGCGGGAGCGGGCGAGCAGTACTTC. Amino acids: CASSLFAGAGEQYF.

This clonotype was detected many times. This chain connects TRBV18 to TRBJ1-4; 8 bases are a match to TRBD1. Germline V gives CDR1 KGHSH, CDR2 LQKENI. Trimming took 3 bases from V and 7 from J; bases not matched to a gene: 10. The CDR3 runs to 16 residues. The CDR3 DNA reads TGTGCCAGCTCACCCCAGATACAGGGGGGGAGTGAAAAACTGTTTTTT. Residues: CASSPQIQGGSEKLFF.

In its sample, this clonotype was seen many times. The chain links TRBV7-9 to TRBJ2-1; D is ambiguous. Trimming stripped 0 bases from V and 6 bases from J, with 9 bases between. The CDR3 consists of 14 residues. The germline gives CDR1 SEHNR, CDR2 FQNEAQ (reference sequence). The CDR3 DNA reads as TGTGCCAGCAGCTTAGCCCCGAGCCGCAATGAGCAGTTCTTC. Translating gives CASSLAPSRNEQFF.